The present T cell receptor (beta chain) was sequenced within a study of tumour-infiltrating T cells in Burkitt lymphoma. The V gene's germline CDR1 is SGHVT and CDR2 SQSDAQ. V was cut by 1 base and J by 3 bases, with 9 bases left in between. The CDR3 totals 14 residues. Produced via immunoSEQ multiplex PCR; TCRdb's table is partial and in-frame only. The sample carries about 6,600 clones, around 85% recorded once. This TCR derives from a human donor with Burkitt lymphoma. J is TRBJ2-5 and V is TRBV7-4, with D tentatively TRBD1 or TRBD2 (6 bases each). Sequencing used tumor tissue. The CDR3 region is CASSLVGGEETQYF. Here the CDR3 DNA reads TGTGCCAGCAGCTTAGTGGGGGGCGAAGAGACCCAGTACTTC. The entire variable domain, with the rest obtained from reference TRBV7-4 and TRBJ2-5, is as follows: GAGVSQSPRYKVAKRGRDVALRCDSISGHVTLYWYRQTLGQGSEVLTYSQSDAQRDKSGRPSGRFSAERPERSVSTLKIQRTEQGDSAVYLCASSLVGGEETQYFGPGTRLLVL.